Below, one T cell receptor (beta chain) is given with its context. Its target antigen remains unknown. Per-base qualities were not stored, and no clone one base away is much larger. The data stem from a study of blood T cell repertoires in COVID-19 (dated by TCRdb to the early 2020s). A note on the overall study: Collaborator samples came from the United States, Italy and Spain and covered acute and convalescent phases of COVID-19. A freely available public database, intended as a resource for researchers studying the immune response to SARS-CoV-2, is where the repertoires were released. Nearly every sample came with metadata listing a de-identified subject ID, COVID-19 status, age in years and sex. Deeply sampled blood TCRbeta repertoires from subjects exposed to, actively infected with, or recovered from COVID-19 were included in the dataset. The samples were drawn from two sources: the first 160 participants of the ongoing ImmuneRACE study, and fewer than 1,500 subjects contributed by 6 global collaborators. HLA class I and class II types, where available, came from metadata supplied by the sample provider rather than from assay-based typing. The prospective study material was composed of cDNA or gDNA derived from T cells, B-cell-depleted T cells, or PBMCs. Findings and caveats that apply to the study as a whole: How much clinical and demographic metadata was included differed by source and by participant, and the metadata was provided uncurated.

TCRbeta CDR3 regions were amplified from genomic DNA by means of the immunoSEQ Assay, a bias-controlled multiplex PCR. In the original analysis: The number of nucleated cells in each sample was estimated by amplification of reference gene primers within the assay. To quantify the absolute abundance of each unique TCRbeta CDR3 rearrangement, sequence reads were collapsed and filtered. For each sample, productive Simpson clonality was calculated as the square root of Simpson's diversity index over productive rearrangements. TCRdb retrieved this table from immuneACCESS and kept in-frame rearrangements only. Not all clones are present; in checked studies, unresolved V genes account for under half, and no reason is known for the remainder. From that table come the V and J calls and clone size; the DNA was used to work out D and trimming. Counted in this sample were about 270,000 clones; 85% to 95% of them appeared once. Approximately 2.7% of the sample lies in the top ten.

Participants in the prospective study were enrolled through a virtual design, were aged about 18 to 90 years, and lived in 24 United States geographic areas. In the prospective study, cohorts were assigned on the basis of participant-reported clinical history obtained from a screening survey and a study questionnaire. Exposed participants had been in contact with someone with a PCR-confirmed or clinician-diagnosed COVID-19 case within 2 weeks of study entry. Each participant in the prospective study had whole blood, serum and a nasopharyngeal or oropharyngeal swab collected by mobile phlebotomists. Participants in the prospective study had the option to provide additional blood draws and questionnaires over a roughly 2-month period. Before DNA extraction, blood samples from the prospective study were shipped at room temperature or frozen. Taken from cysteine to phenylalanine, the CDR3 has 13 residues. Here the CDR3 DNA is all that survives: 39 bases in frame from base 1. CDR1 and CDR2, looked up from the germline V gene (reference sequence), are MNHEY and SMNVEV. From V the trimming removes 6 bases and from J it removes 0 bases, while the gene matches leave 2 bases of the junction unaccounted for.

In this chain, TRBV27 is recombined with TRBJ2-7, and TRBD2 matches 7 of the central bases. Sequenced material: PBMCs or T cells enriched from blood (not recorded which). The TCR sequence derives from a man aged 35-49 years who had been exposed to COVID-19. The DNA sequence is given as TGTGCCAGCAGGGGCGGGAGCTCCTACGAGCAGTACTTC. Translated, this is CASRGGSSYEQYF.